The entry below describes one T cell receptor beta chain. This sample stems from a study of blood T cell repertoires in COVID-19. Sequencing used immunoSEQ multiplex PCR; TCRdb keeps in-frame clones, though not all of them. Seen here are more than 300,000 clones, more than 70% observed once, and the top ten hold about 9.4%. In germline, CDR1 is SGHRS, CDR2 YFSETQ. This CDR3 region has 15 residues. V lost 4 bases and J lost 7, with 15 bases in between. Enrolment of Seattle patients took place during active infection, and they were followed longitudinally. The receptor's source is a woman in her 30s with COVID-19, enrolled during active disease. Input material: peripheral blood. The V call is TRBV5-1, the J call TRBJ2-6; D perhaps matches TRBD1 (7 bases). CDR3 amino acids: CASSPRDSGANVLTF. In nucleotides, the CDR3 is TGCGCCAGCAGCCCGCGGGACAGTGGTGCCAACGTCCTGACTTTC.